These 29 T cell receptor beta chains were all obtained from the same sample, sequenced in a study of T cell repertoires in cytomegalovirus infection. TCRdb processed the reads anew with MiXCR; each CDR3 protein has one entry. The sample lists approximately 590,000 distinct CDR3 sequences; under 45% were seen once. The antigens these receptors bind are not known. The material sequenced was cultured PBMCs, taken from culture after CMV antigen stimulation. Every receptor here comes from a human donor in good health (CMV status not recorded). Some clones in this sample may be carry-over from other donors' samples.

This chain joins TRBV5-6 and TRBJ1-1, with D possibly being TRBD1 (5 bases). Germline V gene lookup returns CDR1 SGHDT and CDR2 YYEEEE. The CDR3 loop spans 12 amino acids. Trimming removed 0 bases at V and 9 bases at J, with 9 bases between. The CDR3 reads CASSLAGRKAFF. The DNA for the CDR3 is TGTGCCAGCAGCTTGGCGGGACGAAAAGCTTTCTTT.

This clonotype came up a few times. This sequence joins TRBV7-2 and TRBJ1-3; D unresolved. The germline V and J ends were trimmed by 7 bases and 2 bases, with 9 bases remaining between them. Per the germline V gene, CDR1 is SGHTA and CDR2 is FQGNSA. This CDR3 is 13 amino acids long. CDR3 DNA sequence: TGTGCCAGCACGGAAGGACCTGGAAACACCATATATTTT. It codes for CASTEGPGNTIYF.

This chain joins TRBV7-8 and TRBJ2-3, with TRBD2 as a possible D gene (6 bases). V lost 5 bases to trimming and J lost 6 bases, with 18 bases between them. This CDR3 contains 15 residues. CDR1 is SGHVS, CDR2 FQNEAQ, per germline. CDR3 region: CASSPAGYLTDTQYF. The CDR3 nucleotides are TGTGCCAGCAGCCCCGCGGGGTACCTTACGGATACGCAGTATTTT.

The sample holds a few counts of this clonotype. The V gene is TRBV12-3 or TRBV12-4, the J gene TRBJ2-2; 7 positions agree with TRBD1. CDR3 size: 16 residues. The junction had 12 bases not matched to a gene; V was cut back by 6 bases and J by 5 bases. CDR3 sequence reads: CASRPQDRPRTGELFF. CDR3 bases: TGTGCCAGCAGGCCCCAGGACAGGCCAAGGACCGGGGAGCTGTTTTTT.

This clonotype was found a few times. The chain recombines TRBV10-3 with TRBJ1-1; no definite D call. V was pared by 6 bases and J by 1 base, with 9 bases between. Germline V gene lookup returns CDR1 ENHRY and CDR2 SYGVKD. The CDR3 consists of 13 residues. CDR3 DNA: TGTGCCATCAGCGCGGAAGCGAACACTGAAGCTTTCTTT. It specifies CAISAEANTEAFF.

About this clonotype itself: A much larger clone lies one base from this, so it may be a read error. The chain links TRBV7-9 to TRBJ2-7; D is ambiguous. The CDR3 has 11 amino acids. Germline-derived CDR1 and CDR2 are SEHNR and FQNEAQ (reference sequence). This chain's CDR3 is CAGSQTYEQYF. In DNA, the CDR3 is TGTGCCGGCAGCCAAACCTACGAGCAGTACTTC.

The rearrangement uses TRBV5-6 and TRBJ2-1; D remains unclear. CDR1 SGHDT and CDR2 YYEEEE come from the germline V gene. CDR3 length: 16 amino acids. V was trimmed by 4 bases and J by 7 bases, leaving 21 bases between them. CDR3 coding DNA: TGTGCCAGCAGCCCGCCCTTTGTTGATTTGGGGAATGAGCAGTTCTTC. Translating gives CASSPPFVDLGNEQFF.

The rearrangement links TRBV6-8 to TRBJ2-5, with 10 bases lining up with TRBD2. This CDR3 is built from 17 residues. Germline V CDR1 and CDR2: MNHGY, SAAAGT. V trimming: 4 bases; J trimming: 3 bases; junction bases outside the gene matches: 11. CDR3 nucleotides: TGTGCCAGCAGTTCTCCCCGGGGAGCGGGGGGGAAAGAGACCCAGTACTTC. As protein: CASSSPRGAGGKETQYF.

The chain is built from TRBV7-9 and TRBJ2-7; the match to TRBD1 covers 7 bases. V dropped 1 base and J dropped 2; count of bases not matched to a gene: 2. Germline-derived CDR1 and CDR2 are SEHNR and FQNEAQ (reference sequence). The length of the CDR3 is 14 residues. The CDR3 protein is CASSLDQGAYEQYF. For the CDR3, the DNA is TGTGCCAGCAGCTTAGACCAGGGGGCCTACGAGCAGTACTTC.

This clonotype was detected a few times. The chain combines TRBV7-2 with TRBJ2-3; D is possibly TRBD1 (6 bases). V was trimmed by 4 bases and J by 4 bases, leaving 15 bases between them. CDR1 is SGHTA, CDR2 FQGNSA, per germline. CDR3 length: 15 residues. The CDR3 coding sequence is TGTGCCAGCAGCTCCCCGAGGACAGTTTCAGATACGCAGTATTTT. This codes for CASSSPRTVSDTQYF.

The rearrangement uses TRBV15 and TRBJ2-7, with D possibly being TRBD1 (6 bases). Per the germline V gene, CDR1 is LNHNV and CDR2 is YYDKDF (reference sequence). The CDR3 contains 17 residues. Trimming left V 0 bases short and J 2 bases short, with 17 bases between. The CDR3 sequence: CATSRDAPDSTPYEQYF. The CDR3, as DNA: TGTGCCACCAGCAGAGATGCCCCGGACAGCACGCCCTACGAGCAGTACTTC.

V gene TRBV11-3 combines with J gene TRBJ2-1; 8 positions agree with TRBD2. Unmatched junction bases numbered 6, after V lost 1 base and J lost 7 bases. The V gene's germline CDR1 is SGHNT and CDR2 YENEEA. The CDR3 has 15 amino acids. The CDR3 DNA is TGTGCCAGCAGCTTAGTAAGCGGGGGAGAAAATGAGCAGTTCTTC. Translating gives CASSLVSGGENEQFF.

The V gene is TRBV7-2, the J gene TRBJ2-3; D unclear. The germline V and J ends were trimmed by 4 bases and 2 bases, with 7 bases remaining between them. Germline CDR1 SGHTA, CDR2 FQGNSA. The length of the CDR3 is 13 residues. The DNA of the CDR3 is TGTGCCAGCAGCTCCACTTTCACAGATACGCAGTATTTT. This translates into CASSSTFTDTQYF.

The chain has TRBV6-2 or TRBV6-3 and TRBJ2-1; 9 nucleotides line up with TRBD2. Unmatched junction bases numbered 7, after V lost 4 bases and J lost 0 bases. Germline values: CDR1 MNHEY, CDR2 SVGEGT. The CDR3 is 17 residues long. The CDR3 reads CASSLFGGRDSYNEQFF. Here the CDR3 DNA reads TGTGCCAGCAGTTTATTTGGCGGGAGGGACTCCTACAATGAGCAGTTCTTC.

The V gene is TRBV15, the J gene TRBJ1-5; D uncertain. V was trimmed by 0 bases and J by 0 bases, leaving 9 bases between them. This CDR3 is 16 amino acids long. Germline CDR1 LNHNV, CDR2 YYDKDF (reference sequence). The CDR3 is CATSREAGFSNQPQHF. The CDR3 DNA sequence: TGTGCCACCAGCAGAGAGGCGGGGTTTAGCAATCAGCCCCAGCATTTT.

This clonotype was counted only a few times. This rearrangement joins TRBV7-2 to TRBJ2-4; 8 nucleotides align to TRBD1. Trimming cost V 5 bases and J 9 bases; bases outside gene matches: 9. The CDR3 length is 14 residues. Germline values: CDR1 SGHTA, CDR2 FQGNSA. The CDR3 loop reads CASSPDQGASIQYF. The CDR3 DNA sequence: TGTGCCAGCAGCCCCGACCAGGGGGCGAGCATTCAGTACTTC.

This clonotype appeared a few times. The chain has TRBV10-3 and TRBJ2-5; 7 bases map to TRBD2. The CDR3 sequence is 11 residues long. Germline CDR1 and CDR2: ENHRY and SYGVKD. V shed 9 bases, J shed 5 bases, and the junction held 3 bases outside the gene matches. CDR3 loop: CAIAGSETQYF. Here the CDR3 DNA reads TGTGCCATAGCGGGGTCGGAGACCCAGTACTTC.

This clonotype occurred many times. The chain carries TRBV7-6 and TRBJ2-5, with D possibly being TRBD2 (5 bases). Germline V gene sequence: CDR1 SGHVS, CDR2 FNYEAQ. Trimming removed 2 bases from V and 5 bases from J, with 12 bases in between. The CDR3 is 14 amino acids. The CDR3 DNA follows: TGTGCCAGCAGCTTACGTAGCGTAGGGGAGACCCAGTACTTC. This translates into CASSLRSVGETQYF.

This clonotype was counted a few times. V and J are TRBV6-1 and TRBJ2-5; TRBD2 agrees at 13 bases. Unmatched junction bases numbered 3, after V lost 4 bases and J lost 1 base. Germline V gives CDR1 MNHNS, CDR2 SASEGT. The CDR3 sequence is 16 residues long. This CDR3 is CASSGTSGGVQETQYF. The DNA of the CDR3 is TGTGCCAGCAGTGGGACTAGCGGGGGCGTCCAAGAGACCCAGTACTTC.

A few counts support this clonotype. The chain combines TRBV7-2 with TRBJ2-7; possibly TRBD1 for D (6 bases). CDR3 length: 15 residues. Deletions cut 5 bases from V and 0 bases from J, with 14 bases between. The germline gives CDR1 SGHTA, CDR2 FQGNSA. For the CDR3, the DNA is TGTGCCAGCAGCACCTCCGGACAGAGCTCCTACGAGCAGTACTTC. This translates into CASSTSGQSSYEQYF.

V and J are TRBV20-1 and TRBJ1-5, with unresolved D. The CDR3 has 16 residues. Deletions cut 5 bases from V and 2 bases from J, with 19 bases between. Per germline, CDR1 DFQATT and CDR2 SNEGSKA (reference sequence). CDR3 sequence (DNA): TGCAGTGCTCTAGGTGGAGGGCTCGTGGGCAATCAGCCCCAGCATTTT. It specifies CSALGGGLVGNQPQHF.

The V and J genes are TRBV5-4 and TRBJ1-1, with D perhaps TRBD1 (6 bases). V dropped 4 bases and J dropped 2 bases, with 15 bases sitting between them. The CDR3 runs 15 residues. The germline gives CDR1 SGHNT, CDR2 YYREEE (reference sequence). The CDR3 reads CASSTWGGGNTEAFF. The CDR3 region has the DNA TGTGCCAGCAGCACCTGGGGAGGGGGTAACACTGAAGCTTTCTTT.

In this sample, this clonotype turned up many times. This chain connects TRBV7-2 to TRBJ1-4; D is unclear. CDR1 SGHTA and CDR2 FQGNSA come from the germline V gene. The CDR3 loop spans 12 amino acids. V was clipped by 5 bases and J by 2 bases, with 3 bases between them. CDR3: CASSATNEKLFF. As DNA, the CDR3 is TGTGCCAGCAGCGCCACTAATGAAAAACTGTTTTTT.

This clonotype was counted between two and nine times. V is TRBV9 and J is TRBJ2-1, with 7 bases lining up with TRBD2. This CDR3 spans 16 amino acids. Germline lookup yields CDR1 SGDLS and CDR2 YYNGEE. Trimming took 1 base from V and 2 from J; bases not matched to a gene: 6. CDR3 sequence: CASSVSHGRTYNEQFF. CDR3 sequence (DNA): TGTGCCAGCAGCGTATCCCACGGGAGGACCTACAATGAGCAGTTCTTC.

The chain carries TRBV6-8 and TRBJ2-3, with D perhaps given as TRBD1 or TRBD2 (5 bases each). CDR1 is MNHGY and CDR2 is SAAAGT in the germline V gene. Trimming pared 6 bases from V and 7 bases from J, leaving 20 bases between. The CDR3 spans 15 residues. CDR3 protein: CASRLEGTAAHTQYF. In DNA, the CDR3 is TGTGCCAGCAGACTCGAAGGGACGGCAGCTCATACGCAGTATTTT.

This clonotype came up once. The chain employs TRBV20-1 and TRBJ1-4; no reliable D call. This CDR3 has 13 residues. Germline V gives CDR1 DFQATT, CDR2 SNEGSKA (reference sequence). V was cut by 6 bases and J by 8 bases, with 16 bases left in between. The CDR3 loop is CSARRGPEEKLFF. For the CDR3, the DNA is TGCAGTGCCAGGCGAGGGCCCGAAGAAAAACTGTTTTTT.

This clonotype occurred many times. The chain is built from TRBV7-8 and TRBJ1-5; D not resolved. The germline V gene has CDR1 SGHVS and CDR2 FQNEAQ. The V end lost 1 base, the J end lost 2 bases, and 9 bases lay between the germline ends. The CDR3 is 15 amino acids. The CDR3 loop reads CASSLGRMGNQPQHF. CDR3 DNA: TGTGCCAGCAGCTTAGGTAGGATGGGCAATCAGCCCCAGCATTTT.

The chain couples TRBV28 to TRBJ1-3; 8 nucleotides match TRBD1. With V trimmed by 5 bases and J by 2 bases, 5 bases remained unmatched. This CDR3 contains 15 residues. Looked up from germline, CDR1 is MDHEN and CDR2 is SYDVKM. CDR3 bases: TGTGCCAGCAGTCCCCCCAGGGGGCCTGGAAACACCATATATTTT. Its translation is CASSPPRGPGNTIYF.

This clonotype has a handful of counts. The chain carries TRBV27 and TRBJ2-2, with TRBD1 identical over 7 bases. The length of the CDR3 is 14 residues. Germline lookup yields CDR1 MNHEY and CDR2 SMNVEV (reference sequence). V shed 4 bases and J 3 bases; nucleotides not matched to a gene: 2. Here the CDR3 DNA reads TGTGCCAGCAGTTCGGGACAGTACACCGGGGAGCTGTTTTTT. Its protein product is CASSSGQYTGELFF.